Each of the 18 T cell receptor beta chains below was sequenced from the same sample in a study of siplizumab effects on memory and regulatory T cells. Here immunoSEQ multiplex PCR was the method, and the copy in TCRdb shows in-frame clones only, minus some. The sample has fewer than 130,000 clones; 80% to 95% are singletons. The sequenced sample was CD4+ T cells sorted from blood. All receptors come from a human donor in good health.

The CDR3 coding sequence is TGTGCCAGCAGTGAAATGTCCCTGAGATCATACAATGAGCAGTTCTTC. Amino acid sequence: CASSEMSLRSYNEQFF. The genes are TRBV6-1 and TRBJ2-1; D is unresolved. Between the trimmed V and J ends, which lost 2 bases and 4 bases, there was a span of 15 bases. CDR1 is MNHNS and CDR2 is SASEGT in the germline V gene. The CDR3 is made up of 16 amino acids.

This rearrangement joins TRBV6-6 to TRBJ2-2; 7 positions agree with TRBD1. This CDR3 region has 15 residues. After removal of 8 bases from V and 1 base from J, the junction contained 7 bases not matched to a gene. The germline V gene has CDR1 MNHNY and CDR2 SVGAGI (reference sequence). In nucleotides, the CDR3 is TGTGCCAGCGCCCTAAGGACAGGGAACACCGGGGAGCTGTTTTTT. Its protein is CASALRTGNTGELFF.

V and J are TRBV19 and TRBJ1-1; no firm D call. V dropped 6 bases and J dropped 1 base, with 9 bases sitting between them. From germline, CDR1 is LNHDA and CDR2 SQIVND (reference sequence). The CDR3 sequence is 13 residues long. The DNA for the CDR3 is TGTGCCAGTAGGGATGGACGGAACACTGAAGCTTTCTTT. Encoded protein: CASRDGRNTEAFF.

The chain combines TRBV7-9 with TRBJ1-1; no clear D. CDR1 SEHNR and CDR2 FQNEAQ come from the germline V gene (reference sequence). The CDR3 runs 16 residues. The ends were cut back, 0 bases at V and 5 bases at J, with 16 bases in the middle. This CDR3 reads CASSLAARPMETEAFF. The CDR3 coding sequence is TGTGCCAGCAGCTTAGCGGCCAGGCCAATGGAGACTGAAGCTTTCTTT.

The chain combines TRBV27 with TRBJ2-7; 15 positions agree with TRBD2. CDR1 is MNHEY and CDR2 is SMNVEV in the germline V gene (reference sequence). J lost 4 bases, V lost 5 bases, and 6 bases had no gene match. The length of the CDR3 is 16 residues. CDR3 sequence: CASSTRTSGGGYEQYF. Here the CDR3 DNA reads TGTGCCAGCAGTACCCGGACTAGCGGGGGGGGGTACGAGCAGTACTTC.

The CDR3 loop is CASRLAAGANVLTF. The CDR3 coding sequence is TGTGCCAGCAGGCTAGCAGCTGGGGCCAACGTCCTGACTTTC. This sequence joins TRBV7-2 and TRBJ2-6; D is perhaps TRBD2 (5 bases). Germline V gene lookup returns CDR1 SGHTA and CDR2 FQGNSA. V was shortened by 6 bases and J by 2 bases, with 8 bases between the two germline ends. CDR3 length: 14 amino acids.

V gene TRBV2 combines with J gene TRBJ2-1; a weak D match, TRBD2 (6 bases). Trimming took 5 bases from V and 4 from J, leaving 12 bases between them. The CDR3 sequence is 14 residues long. The V gene's germline CDR1 is SNHLY and CDR2 FYNNEI. The CDR3 bases are TGTGCCAGCAGTCGGGCTAGCGTTTACAATGAGCAGTTCTTC. Residues: CASSRASVYNEQFF.

CDR3 sequence reads: CASSKEEGSHNEQFF. The CDR3, as DNA: TGTGCCAGCAGCAAAGAGGAGGGGTCCCACAATGAGCAGTTCTTC. The chain combines TRBV21-1 with TRBJ2-1; TRBD2 was called by the table and not checked on the DNA. TRBV21-1 is classified as a pseudogene. The CDR3 has 15 amino acids.

The CDR3 DNA reads TGTGCCAGCAGCCCCAGGGTGGGAACAACTGGAAACACCATATATTTT. It yields the protein CASSPRVGTTGNTIYF. This chain connects TRBV9 to TRBJ1-3; a possible D gene is TRBD1 (5 bases). The CDR3 covers 16 residues. V lost 4 bases, J lost 2 bases, and 16 bases lay in between. Germline values: CDR1 SGDLS, CDR2 YYNGEE.

This clone was seen once. The chain couples TRBV11-3 to TRBJ2-2, with TRBD2 as a possible D gene (6 bases). Germline-derived CDR1 and CDR2 are SGHNT and YENEEA. The germline V and J ends were trimmed by 4 bases and 4 bases, with 16 bases remaining between them. The CDR3 is made up of 16 amino acids. In nucleotides, the CDR3 is TGTGCCAGCAGCTCCGCGGGACCCCCTGGCACCGGGGAGCTGTTTTTT. The encoded protein is CASSSAGPPGTGELFF. The full variable domain, completed using reference TRBV11-3 and TRBJ2-2, is EAGVVQSPRYKIIEKKQPVAFWCNPISGHNTLYWYLQNLGQGPELLIRYENEEAVDDSQLPKDRFSAERLKGVDSTLKIQPAELGDSAVYLCASSSAGPPGTGELFFGEGSRLTVL.

The chain recombines TRBV5-4 with TRBJ1-2, with D perhaps TRBD1 (6 bases). Germline CDR1 is SGHNT and CDR2 is YYREEE (reference sequence). Deletions cut 0 bases from V and 1 base from J, with 19 bases between. This CDR3 contains 18 residues. The CDR3 nucleotides are TGTGCCAGCAGCTTGGATCGACCAACGAGGGGGTTTAACTATGGCTACACCTTC. This translates into CASSLDRPTRGFNYGYTF. The full variable domain, in which reference TRBV5-4 and TRBJ1-2 provide the parts outside the CDR3, is ETGVTQSPTHLIKTRGQQVTLRCSSQSGHNTVSWYQQALGQGPQFIFQYYREEENGRGNFPPRFSGLQFPNYSSELNVNALELDDSALYLCASSLDRPTRGFNYGYTFGSGTRLTVV.

V and J are TRBV5-1 and TRBJ2-5; D might be TRBD1 (5 bases). This CDR3 comprises 14 residues. Trimming cost V 4 bases and J 2 bases, with 12 bases left between them. CDR1 and CDR2 from the germline V gene are SGHRS and YFSETQ. The CDR3 loop reads CASSASRVQETQYF. Here the CDR3 DNA reads TGCGCCAGCAGCGCCAGCAGGGTACAAGAGACCCAGTACTTC.

The gene calls are TRBV29-1 and TRBJ2-2; 9 nucleotides match TRBD2. Germline lookup yields CDR1 SQVTM and CDR2 ANQGSEA. The CDR3 length is 14 residues. Unmatched junction bases numbered 5, after V lost 5 bases and J lost 4 bases. The CDR3 protein is CSVTGLAGTGELFF. The CDR3 coding sequence is TGCAGCGTTACGGGACTAGCAGGCACCGGGGAGCTGTTTTTT.

The rearrangement uses TRBV11-2 and TRBJ1-1; D might be TRBD1 (6 bases). CDR3 length equals 15 residues. V was cut by 4 bases and J by 5 bases, with 17 bases left in between. The V gene's germline CDR1 is SGHAT and CDR2 FQNNGV. CDR3 in amino acids: CASSSQLGGRTEAFF. The CDR3 coding sequence is TGTGCCAGCAGCTCACAGTTAGGGGGACGGACTGAAGCTTTCTTT. The full variable domain, with the rest looked up from reference TRBV11-2 and TRBJ1-1, is EAGVAQSPRYKIIEKRQSVAFWCNPISGHATLYWYQQILGQGPKLLIQFQNNGVVDDSQLPKDRFSAERLKGVDSTLKIQPAKLEDSAVYLCASSSQLGGRTEAFFGQGTRLTVV.

The chain carries TRBV7-9 and TRBJ1-5; D uncertain. Per the germline V gene, CDR1 is SEHNR and CDR2 is FQNEAQ (reference sequence). The CDR3 loop spans 15 amino acids. The V end lost 5 bases, the J end lost 1 base, and 12 bases lay between the germline ends. This CDR3 reads CASSRTAGSNQPQHF. The CDR3 coding sequence is TGTGCCAGCAGCCGGACGGCCGGGAGCAATCAGCCCCAGCATTTT.

The CDR3 sequence: CASRFGTGVTDTQYF. The CDR3 region has the DNA TGTGCCAGCAGATTCGGGACAGGGGTCACAGATACGCAGTATTTT. V gene TRBV11-1 combines with J gene TRBJ2-3; 10 bases are shared with TRBD1. V trimming: 6 bases; J trimming: 2 bases; junction bases outside the gene matches: 5. The length of the CDR3 is 15 residues. Germline-derived CDR1 and CDR2 are SGHAT and FQDESV (reference sequence).

The chain recombines TRBV27 with TRBJ1-5, with D possibly TRBD1 on 5 matching bases. This CDR3 contains 14 residues. V was pared by 3 bases and J by 5 bases, with 11 bases between. From germline, CDR1 is MNHEY and CDR2 SMNVEV (reference sequence). The CDR3 DNA reads as TGTGCCAGCAGTTTTAGTGAGGGGTATCAGCCCCAGCATTTT. This translates into CASSFSEGYQPQHF.

The V call is TRBV9, the J call TRBJ2-5; TRBD1 matches at 8 bases. The CDR3 loop spans 17 amino acids. V gave up 0 bases and J gave up 0 bases; unmatched junction bases: 7. The germline V gene encodes CDR1 SGDLS and CDR2 YYNGEE. The CDR3 DNA follows: TGTGCCAGCAGCGTAGGGACAGGGTACGAGTACCAAGAGACCCAGTACTTC. This gives the protein CASSVGTGYEYQETQYF. The full variable domain, rest sourced from reference TRBV9 and TRBJ2-5, is DSGVTQTPKHLITATGQRVTLRCSPRSGDLSVYWYQQSLDQGLQFLIQYYNGEERAKGNILERFSAQQFPDLHSELNLSSLELGDSALYFCASSVGTGYEYQETQYFGPGTRLLVL.